This T cell receptor (beta chain) was profiled in a study of Ad26.COV2.S vaccination and SARS-CoV-2 variants. Study-level points and caveats: Participants in the vaccine arm had higher spike-specific TCR breadth; placebo recipients had lower. Vaccinees and placebo recipients showed similar non-spike TCR breadth.

The CDR3 has 15 residues. V lost 3 bases to trimming and J lost 3 bases, with 9 bases between them. Germline V gene lookup returns CDR1 SGHNT and CDR2 YENEEA. Produced via immunoSEQ multiplex PCR; TCRdb's table is partial and in-frame only. Of about 400,000 clones in the sample, around 82% were seen once. The treatment denotes: about 20 received Ad26.COV2.S at low or high dose, single or two shots; roughly five received placebo; per-sample allocation not given. Sampling was done on day 63 after the first vaccine or placebo injection. Expression of Wuhan-strain SARS-CoV-2 spike came from the Ad26 vector that formed the vaccine. On this clone: Its antigen remains unidentified.

This rearrangement joins TRBV11-3 to TRBJ1-6, with D unresolved. Sequencing used peripheral blood, obtained in a trial of Ad26.COV2.S vaccine versus placebo. The receptor was derived from a person aged 18-65 years who received the Ad26.COV2.S COVID-19 vaccine or a placebo. The CDR3 region is CASSLGQIYNSPLHF. CDR3 DNA: TGTGCCAGCAGCTTGGGCCAGATCTATAATTCACCCCTCCACTTT.